A selection of T cell receptor beta chains follows, all from one sample in a study of graft-versus-host responses after intestinal transplantation. These TCRs are of unknown antigen specificity. Sequencing used immunoSEQ multiplex PCR; TCRdb keeps in-frame clones, though not all of them. This sample carries roughly 120,000 clones, around 93% of them seen once, and the ten largest clones take around 0.49%. Here the sequenced sample was unstimulated CD8+ T cells sorted from spleen or lymph node cells, taken before intestinal transplant. The receptors derive from a human donor who received an intestinal transplant. The CDR3 runs from the conserved cysteine through the conserved F or W. The order of the fields is CDR3 length, D gene, clone size, V gene, J gene, CDR3 DNA, CDR3 protein. A D gene is named only where the DNA matches it firmly. Expanded clones get a size class; other rows say once, few or many, or leave the size out.

15	-	-	TRBV19	TRBJ1-5	TGTGCCAGTAGTATGGCGAGCTATAGCAATCAGCCCCAGCATTTT	CASSMASYSNQPQHF
16	TRBD1	-	TRBV7-9	TRBJ2-5	TGTGCCAGCAGCTCCGGCCCAGGGGGCGGACAAGAGACCCAGTACTTC	CASSSGPGGGQETQYF
18	TRBD2	-	TRBV7-3	TRBJ2-2	TGTGCCAGCAGCACCGACGGGGGACTAGCGGGAGACTCCGGGGAGCTGTTTTTT	CASSTDGGLAGDSGELFF
12	-	-	TRBV7-9	TRBJ2-7	TGTGCCAGCAGCCAGTACTCCTACGAGCAGTACTTC	CASSQYSYEQYF
18	-	-	TRBV29-1	TRBJ2-6	TGCAGCGTTGAATTATTAACCGGGGACCTCTCTGGGGCCAACGTCCTGACTTTC	CSVELLTGDLSGANVLTF
14	-	-	TRBV19	TRBJ1-3	TGTGCCAGTAGTATGGAGAGCCTAGGAAACACCATATATTTT	CASSMESLGNTIYF
14	TRBD1	-	TRBV2	TRBJ2-7	TGTGCCAGCAGTGAAGCGGGACAGGTGCCCTCACAGTACTTC	CASSEAGQVPSQYF
13	TRBD1	-	TRBV28	TRBJ2-1	TGTGCCATCTCGGACAGGGGGCTAAATGAGCAGTTCTTC	CAISDRGLNEQFF
14	-	-	TRBV19	TRBJ1-2	TGTGCCAGTAGTACGGTTACCATGGGCTATGGCTACACCTTC	CASSTVTMGYGYTF
13	-	-	TRBV19	TRBJ1-1	TGTGCCAGTCTTAGGGGGGTCGGCACTGAAGCTTTCTTT	CASLRGVGTEAFF
13	-	-	TRBV27	TRBJ2-7	TGTGCCAGCAGACGGACCGGGATCTACGAGCAGTACTTC	CASRRTGIYEQYF
15	-	few	TRBV30	TRBJ1-4	TGTGCCTGGAGTGTAGACACAATCGAAGGTGAAAAACTGTTTTTT	CAWSVDTIEGEKLFF
15	TRBD2	-	TRBV19	TRBJ2-1	TGTGCCAGTAGTATAGGACTAGCGGCCTACAATGAGCAGTTCTTC	CASSIGLAAYNEQFF
15	-	once	TRBV7-8	TRBJ2-7	TGTGCCAGCAGCTTAGGCGGGGGCTCCTTCTACGAGCAGTACTTC	CASSLGGGSFYEQYF
14	TRBD1	-	TRBV7-6	TRBJ1-5	TGTGCCAGCAGCCTAAGACAGGGTCGGGAGCCCCAGCATTTT	CASSLRQGREPQHF